Following are 29 T cell receptor beta chains from one sample sequenced in a study of T-cell reconstitution after alpha-beta-depleted transplantation in children. For TCRbeta, the library was prepared with unique molecular identifiers. Via MiXCR, TCRdb re-called the PCR reads, giving one row per CDR3 protein. The sample contains some 95,000 distinct CDR3 sequences, roughly a quarter of which appear only once. Sequences were derived from PBMCs, sampled before TCRalphabeta/CD19-depleted stem cell transplant. Every receptor here comes from a boy aged 2-15 years with acute lymphoblastic leukemia, due to receive a stem cell transplant.

The rearrangement joins TRBV12-3 or TRBV12-4 to TRBJ2-2; 7 nucleotides agree with TRBD1. Germline trimming cut 1 base from V and 6 bases from J; bases unmatched to any gene: 2. This CDR3 is 14 amino acids long. Here the CDR3 DNA reads TGTGCCAGCAGTTTAGTAAGGGGGCCCGGGGAGCTGTTTTTT. Amino acids: CASSLVRGPGELFF.

This clonotype was seen a handful of times. This chain uses TRBV5-1 with TRBJ2-1, with D uncertain. The CDR3 covers 14 residues. V was clipped by 2 bases and J by 8 bases, with 14 bases between them. Germline loops: CDR1 SGHRS, CDR2 YFSETQ. The CDR3 protein is CASSFGSTLDEQFF. CDR3 in DNA: TGCGCCAGCAGCTTTGGTTCTACGCTTGATGAGCAGTTCTTC.

The chain links TRBV28 to TRBJ2-1; D might be TRBD2 (5 bases). This CDR3 is built from 16 residues. CDR1 is MDHEN, CDR2 SYDVKM, per germline. V lost 6 bases, J lost 4 bases, and 19 bases lay in between. CDR3 DNA sequence: TGTGCCAGCAGGACCTCAGCGGAGGAGAAATACAATGAGCAGTTCTTC. Its protein product is CASRTSAEEKYNEQFF.

The chain is built from TRBV14 and TRBJ2-1, with TRBD2 as a possible D gene (5 bases). The CDR3 is made up of 11 amino acids. Germline V gives CDR1 SGHDN, CDR2 FVKESK. V lost 4 bases and J 10 bases, leaving 8 bases between the germline ends. DNA of the CDR3: TGTGCCAGCAGCCGAGGGATAGAGCAGTTCTTC. Its translation is CASSRGIEQFF. The full variable domain, with the rest looked up from reference TRBV14 and TRBJ2-1, is EAGVTQFPSHSVIEKGQTVTLRCDPISGHDNLYWYRRVMGKEIKFLLHFVKESKQDESGMPNNRFLAERTGGTYSTLKVQPAELEDSGVYFCASSRGIEQFFGPGTRLTVL.

In its sample, this clonotype was seen a few times. This chain uses TRBV28 with TRBJ1-1; unclear D gene. Germline V lookup: CDR1 MDHEN, CDR2 SYDVKM. The CDR3 contains 15 residues. The V gene lost 4 bases and the J gene lost 4 bases, with 16 bases spanning the gap. CDR3 sequence reads: CASSSLTGYGTEAFF. CDR3 sequence (DNA): TGTGCCAGCAGTTCGCTCACGGGGTATGGCACTGAAGCTTTCTTT.

This clonotype was seen only a few times. The chain carries TRBV15 and TRBJ2-3, with TRBD2 identical over 10 bases. Germline CDR1 and CDR2: LNHNV and YYDKDF (reference sequence). The CDR3 has 17 residues. With 9 bases clipped from V and 2 bases from J, the junction kept 14 bases outside the gene matches. The CDR3 is CATKGTSDFLDTDTQYF. For the CDR3, the DNA is TGTGCCACGAAAGGGACTAGCGATTTCCTGGACACAGATACGCAGTATTTT.

The chain uses TRBV10-3 and TRBJ2-2; 10 nucleotides match TRBD2. V was clipped by 10 bases and J by 7 bases; unmatched bases: 24. The germline V gene has CDR1 ENHRY and CDR2 SYGVKD. This CDR3 contains 19 residues. CDR3 in DNA: TGTGCCAACCTATACGCCCTCGGACTAGCGGAGGGTTATAGCGGGGAGCTGTTTTTT. It is translated as CANLYALGLAEGYSGELFF.

In its sample, this clonotype was seen many times. This chain uses TRBV28 with TRBJ2-1; the D is unclear. The CDR3 is made up of 12 amino acids. V was shortened by 4 bases and J by 6 bases, with 7 bases between the two germline ends. From germline, CDR1 is MDHEN and CDR2 SYDVKM. CDR3 amino acids: CASSSLGNEQFF. The DNA of the CDR3 is TGTGCCAGCAGTTCCCTGGGCAATGAGCAGTTCTTC. The full variable domain, in which reference TRBV28 and TRBJ2-1 provide the parts outside the CDR3, is DVKVTQSSRYLVKRTGEKVFLECVQDMDHENMFWYRQDPGLGLRLIYFSYDVKMKEKGDIPEGYSVSREKKERFSLILESASTNQTSMYLCASSSLGNEQFFGPGTRLTVL.

There are a few counts of this clonotype. V usage is TRBV10-3 and J usage is TRBJ2-7, with TRBD1 matching over 8 bases. Trimming took 6 bases from V and 0 from J; bases not matched to a gene: 4. Germline lookup yields CDR1 ENHRY and CDR2 SYGVKD. This CDR3 has 14 residues. The CDR3 DNA reads TGTGCCATCAGCGGGACAGGTTACTCCTACGAGCAGTACTTC. Its protein is CAISGTGYSYEQYF.

This clonotype was recorded at least ten times. V and J are TRBV5-1 and TRBJ2-7, with D perhaps matching TRBD1 (5 bases). Trimming cost V 4 bases and J 4 bases, with 12 bases left between them. Germline V gives CDR1 SGHRS, CDR2 YFSETQ. CDR3 length: 13 amino acids. CDR3 sequence: CASSLLGRYEQYF. The CDR3 nucleotides are TGCGCCAGCAGCCTCTTGGGGCGGTACGAGCAGTACTTC.

This clonotype showed up just a few times. The CDR3 spells CASSHLAGGGSGELFF. For the CDR3, the DNA is TGCGCCAGCAGCCACTTAGCGGGGGGAGGGTCCGGGGAGCTGTTTTTT. The chain joins TRBV4-1 to TRBJ2-2, with TRBD2 identical over 10 bases. There are 16 residues in the CDR3. The V segment lost 3 bases and the J segment 6 bases; nucleotides outside the gene matches: 7. The germline V gene encodes CDR1 MGHRA and CDR2 YSYEKL.

This chain joins TRBV2 and TRBJ2-1; the D is unclear. This CDR3 has 12 residues. The germline V gene has CDR1 SNHLY and CDR2 FYNNEI. Trimming stripped 7 bases from V and 4 bases from J, with 8 bases between. The CDR3 is CASNARYNEQFF. The CDR3 bases are TGTGCCAGCAACGCGCGATACAATGAGCAGTTCTTC.

This CDR3 reads CASSLSGTKQETQYF. The CDR3 DNA follows: TGCGCCAGCAGCTTGAGTGGCACCAAACAAGAGACCCAGTACTTC. The rearrangement uses TRBV5-1 and TRBJ2-5, with D unclear. Germline V gives CDR1 SGHRS, CDR2 YFSETQ. This CDR3 comprises 15 residues. V lost 1 base to trimming and J lost 2 bases, with 12 bases between them.

The chain carries TRBV9 and TRBJ2-1; 9 bases map to TRBD2. Trimming removed 4 bases from V and 16 bases from J; junction bases left unmatched: 9. The CDR3 runs to 12 residues. Germline V gene data show CDR1 as SGDLS and CDR2 as YYNGEE. The CDR3 is CASSPTSGGAFF. The CDR3 nucleotides read TGTGCCAGCAGCCCGACTAGCGGAGGGGCTTTCTTC.

This clonotype was observed a handful of times. J is TRBJ1-1 and V is TRBV20-1, with 8 positions matching TRBD1. The CDR3 extends over 14 amino acids. The germline CDR1 and CDR2 sequences are DFQATT and SNEGSKA (reference sequence). V was clipped by 0 bases and J by 4 bases; unmatched bases: 4. The CDR3 region is CSARDGQGFTEAFF. The CDR3 bases are TGCAGTGCTAGAGACGGACAGGGCTTCACTGAAGCTTTCTTT.

The table lists this clonotype with a few counts. It is likely a read error, because the conserved phenylalanine at the end of the CDR3 is missing. Written as DNA, the CDR3 is TGCGCCAGCAGCTTCGGGACACGGCAAGAGACCCAGTACCTC. Its protein is CASSFGTRQETQYL. The chain employs TRBV5-1 and TRBJ2-5; perhaps TRBD1 as D (6 bases). The CDR3 is 14 amino acids. V was shortened by 2 bases and J by 2 bases, with 10 bases between the two germline ends. CDR1 and CDR2 from the germline V gene are SGHRS and YFSETQ.

There are a few counts of this clonotype. The V call is TRBV20-1, the J call TRBJ2-1; D possibly corresponds to TRBD2 (6 bases). CDR1 and CDR2 (germline): DFQATT, SNEGSKA (reference sequence). The CDR3 extends over 15 amino acids. Trimming removed 2 bases from V and 7 bases from J, with 18 bases in between. CDR3 sequence: CSARIAEGPLNEQFF. The CDR3 DNA reads as TGCAGTGCTAGAATCGCGGAGGGGCCTCTTAATGAGCAGTTCTTC.

This chain links TRBV7-7 with TRBJ2-2; unclear D gene. This CDR3 comprises 13 residues. Germline V lookup: CDR1 SSHAT, CDR2 FNYEAQ (reference sequence). With 5 bases removed from V and 7 bases from J, the gap between germline ends came to 11 bases. CDR3 nucleotides: TGTGCCAGCAGCCCAAGCCCTGGCGGGGAGCTGTTTTTT. Amino acid sequence: CASSPSPGGELFF.

The V gene is TRBV7-8, the J gene TRBJ2-2; weak D call: TRBD2 (6 bases). This CDR3 has 16 residues. V was clipped by 4 bases and J by 7 bases, with 19 bases between them. Per the germline V gene, CDR1 is SGHVS and CDR2 is FQNEAQ. DNA for the CDR3: TGTGCCAGCAGCTCTCGAGTCTCTAGCGCGGTCGGGGAGCTGTTTTTT. As protein: CASSSRVSSAVGELFF.

J is TRBJ2-2 and V is TRBV5-1; TRBD1 aligns across 7 bases. The CDR3 covers 16 residues. The germline V gene encodes CDR1 SGHRS and CDR2 YFSETQ. With 4 bases clipped from V and 0 bases from J, the junction kept 6 bases outside the gene matches. CDR3 sequence (DNA): TGCGCCAGCAGCCCCCGGCAGGGGGCGAACACCGGGGAGCTGTTTTTT. Translating it yields CASSPRQGANTGELFF.

This clonotype was found a few times. The chain carries TRBV29-1 and TRBJ2-1; TRBD2 might be the D (6 bases). Deletions cut 3 bases from V and 5 bases from J, with 20 bases between. CDR3 length equals 16 residues. Germline assignment: CDR1 SQVTM and CDR2 ANQGSEA. The CDR3 DNA reads TGCAGCGTTGACTCAGCGGAGGGGTTTGGTAACAATGAGCAGTTCTTC. Amino acids: CSVDSAEGFGNNEQFF.

The rearrangement joins TRBV28 to TRBJ2-4; 7 nucleotides match TRBD1. Unmatched junction bases numbered 5, after V lost 2 bases and J lost 7 bases. The germline CDR1 and CDR2 sequences are MDHEN and SYDVKM. The CDR3 is 14 amino acids. The DNA of the CDR3 is TGTGCCAGCAGTTTAAGCGGCAGGGGGAACATTCAGTACTTC. Its translation is CASSLSGRGNIQYF.

This clonotype was recorded at least ten times. The chain uses TRBV5-1 and TRBJ2-7; D not resolved. V was trimmed by 4 bases and J by 5 bases, leaving 19 bases between them. Germline lookup yields CDR1 SGHRS and CDR2 YFSETQ. CDR3 length: 15 amino acids. The CDR3: CASSIEPEPYNEQYF. In DNA form, the CDR3 reads TGCGCCAGCAGCATAGAACCGGAACCCTACAACGAGCAGTACTTC.

This clonotype was observed a handful of times. The rearrangement uses TRBV5-5 and TRBJ1-5, with 9 bases that match TRBD1. The germline gives CDR1 SGHKS, CDR2 YYEKEE (reference sequence). V shed 3 bases and J 6 bases; nucleotides not matched to a gene: 7. This CDR3 has 15 amino acids. The CDR3 DNA reads as TGTGCCAGCAGCTCGGGAACAGGGGGCGTTCAGCCCCAGCATTTT. Translated: CASSSGTGGVQPQHF. The full variable domain, with the rest looked up from reference TRBV5-5 and TRBJ1-5, is DAGVTQSPTHLIKTRGQQVTLRCSPISGHKSVSWYQQVLGQGPQFIFQYYEKEERGRGNFPDRFSARQFPNYSSELNVNALLLGDSALYLCASSSGTGGVQPQHFGDGTRLSIL.

This clonotype was detected only a few times. CDR3 coding DNA: TGCGCCAGCAGCCAAGATTACAGCAATCAGCCCCAGCATTTT. Its translation is CASSQDYSNQPQHF. The V and J genes are TRBV4-1 and TRBJ1-5, with no clear D. This CDR3 region has 14 residues. Per the germline V gene, CDR1 is MGHRA and CDR2 is YSYEKL. The V gene lost 0 bases and the J gene lost 1 base, with 4 bases spanning the gap.

The chain recombines TRBV15 with TRBJ2-5; D uncertain. The CDR3 loop spans 17 amino acids. Germline CDR1 is LNHNV and CDR2 is YYDKDF (reference sequence). Trimming removed 0 bases at V and 4 bases at J, with 18 bases between. The CDR3 DNA reads TGTGCCACCAGCAGAGATCGAGGAGATCAGCATTTAGAGACCCAGTACTTC. Residues: CATSRDRGDQHLETQYF.

This clonotype was seen a few times. The chain links TRBV5-1 to TRBJ2-7; D is perhaps TRBD1 (5 bases). The germline CDR1 and CDR2 sequences are SGHRS and YFSETQ. V was cut by 3 bases and J by 2 bases, with 15 bases left in between. CDR3 length: 15 amino acids. For the CDR3, the DNA is TGCGCCAGCAGCTCCACAGGTACCCGCACCTACGAGCAGTACTTC. It translates to CASSSTGTRTYEQYF.

This clonotype was counted at least ten times. This sequence joins TRBV12-3 or TRBV12-4 and TRBJ2-2; the match to TRBD1 covers 7 bases. Trimming removed 8 bases from V and 6 bases from J; junction bases left unmatched: 6. This CDR3 has 13 amino acids. The CDR3 here is CASQGQVSGELFF. CDR3 bases: TGTGCCAGCCAAGGACAGGTATCCGGGGAGCTGTTTTTT.

The rearrangement uses TRBV29-1 and TRBJ1-2; 9 bases map to TRBD1. Germline CDR1 reads SQVTM; CDR2 reads ANQGSEA. With 4 bases clipped from V and 4 bases from J, the junction kept 7 bases outside the gene matches. The CDR3 consists of 14 residues. The CDR3, as DNA: TGCAGCGTTGCAACAGGGGGCCGGTCCTATGGCTACACCTTC. Protein product: CSVATGGRSYGYTF.